These T cell receptor beta chains were read from a single sample in a study of vaccination and CD4 T cells after COVID-19. Antigen specificity for these receptors is unknown. TCRdb processed the PCR reads anew with MiXCR; each CDR3 protein has one entry. The sample has about 5,000 distinct CDR3 sequences, 45% to 70% seen once. Material for sequencing was CD4+ T cells from blood, cultured in vitro. The origin of the receptors is a human donor who had recovered from COVID-19. Each CDR3 is given with its conserved first and last residue. Fields, in order: J gene, D gene, clone size, V gene, CDR3 DNA, CDR3 protein. A D gene is named only where the DNA matches it firmly. Some rows have no size entry. The others give once, few or many, or a class for an expanded clone.

TRBJ2-7	.	.	TRBV7-2	TGTGCCAGCAGCCAGGCGGGACAGTACGAGCAGTACTTC	CASSQAGQYEQYF
TRBJ1-1	TRBD1	.	TRBV20-1	TGCAGTGCTAGCGGACAGGGGGGCACTGAAGCTTTCTTT	CSASGQGGTEAFF
TRBJ2-7	.	.	TRBV7-2	TGTGCCAGCAGCTTCATTGATAACTACGAGCAGTACTTC	CASSFIDNYEQYF
TRBJ2-1	.	.	TRBV7-7	TGTGCCAGCAGTCGTGAGCAGGCACGCTCCTACAATGAGCAGTTCTTC	CASSREQARSYNEQFF
TRBJ2-5	TRBD2	.	TRBV7-9	TGTGCCAGCAGCCTTCACGGGGGGTTCGGTGAGACCCAGTACTTC	CASSLHGGFGETQYF
TRBJ1-2	TRBD1	.	TRBV6-1	TGTGCCAGCAGTACCGGACAGGGGGCGCGGGGCTACACCTTC	CASSTGQGARGYTF
TRBJ2-5	.	few	TRBV25-1	TGTGCCAGCGCCGACTTGTACCAAGAGACCCAGTACTTC	CASADLYQETQYF
TRBJ1-2	.	once	TRBV7-2	TGTGCCAGCAGCTTATTGTATGGGAGGGGTGGCTACACCTTC	CASSLLYGRGGYTF
TRBJ2-1	TRBD1	.	TRBV10-3	TGTGCCATCAGGGGACAGGGCTCCTACAATGAGCAGTTCTTC	CAIRGQGSYNEQFF
TRBJ1-1	.	.	TRBV6-1	TGTGCCAGCAGTGCCGCCAGGGTAGACACTGAAGCTTTCTTT	CASSAARVDTEAFF
TRBJ1-5	.	few	TRBV20-1	TGCAGTGCTAGAGATCGCCAGACAGGAGGTAATCAGCCCCAGCATTTT	CSARDRQTGGNQPQHF
TRBJ2-1	.	.	TRBV10-3	TGTGCCATCAGTGGGGGGGTAACCGAGCAGTTCTTC	CAISGGVTEQFF
TRBJ2-7	TRBD2	.	TRBV20-1	TGCAGTGCTAGAGTTACGCGGGGGGGAAACTACGAGCAGTACTTC	CSARVTRGGNYEQYF
TRBJ1-2	.	once	TRBV27	TGTGCCAGCAGTTTCGGCCAGGGTAATATGGGCTACACCTTC	CASSFGQGNMGYTF
TRBJ1-2	.	.	TRBV28	TGTGCCAGCAGTCCACCCCCGTACCCCGGAGGCTATGGCTACACCTTC	CASSPPPYPGGYGYTF
TRBJ1-2	.	.	TRBV10-3	TGTGCCATCAGTGAAACGGGCGCCTATGGCTACACCTTC	CAISETGAYGYTF
TRBJ1-2	TRBD1	few	TRBV28	TGTGCCAGCAGTTACTTAAGGACAGGGGGGGTGGGTGGCTACACCTTC	CASSYLRTGGVGGYTF
TRBJ1-2	.	.	TRBV28	TGTGCCAGCAGGACCGCCAAGGGAAGCTATGGCTACACCTTC	CASRTAKGSYGYTF
TRBJ1-5	.	.	TRBV6-2/TRBV6-3	TGTGCCAGCAGTTACTACGGGGGACAGCCCCAGCATTTT	CASSYYGGQPQHF
TRBJ2-7	.	once	TRBV7-8	TGTGCCAGCAGCCGCCCTTATTGGGAGCAGTACTTC	CASSRPYWEQYF
TRBJ1-2	TRBD1	.	TRBV27	TGTGCCAGCAGTTACCGACAGGGGTTGATCACCTTC	CASSYRQGLITF
TRBJ1-1	.	.	TRBV7-2	TGTGCCAGCAGCTTCCATATGAACACTGAAGCTTTCTTT	CASSFHMNTEAFF
TRBJ1-1	TRBD1	.	TRBV7-2	TGTGCCAGCACCCATGTTGCGGGCAGGGGGCTTGCTGAAGCTTTCTTT	CASTHVAGRGLAEAFF
TRBJ1-2	.	.	TRBV19	TGTGCCAGTAGTATCCAGGGAGGGGGCTACACCTTC	CASSIQGGGYTF
TRBJ2-5	TRBD2	.	TRBV20-1	TGCAGTGCCATACTAGCGGGGGATGTTAAGGAGACCCAGTACTTC	CSAILAGDVKETQYF
TRBJ1-1	.	.	TRBV20-1	TGCAGTCTCTTATGGGCGGATAACACTGAAGCTTTCTTT	CSLLWADNTEAFF
TRBJ1-2	.	.	TRBV29-1	TGCAGCGTTGGGACTGGACCTAACTATGGCTACACCTTC	CSVGTGPNYGYTF
TRBJ1-2	.	.	TRBV20-1	TGCAGTGCTAGAGATTTAAGGGGGAACTATGGCTACACCTTC	CSARDLRGNYGYTF
TRBJ1-2	.	.	TRBV5-1	TGCGCCAGCAGACCGGGGGACTATGGCTACACCTTC	CASRPGDYGYTF
TRBJ1-1	.	.	TRBV7-2	TGTGCCAGCAGCTTTGGTCCCCGTGCTTTCTTT	CASSFGPRAFF
TRBJ1-2	.	.	TRBV10-3	TGTGCCATCAGCCCTCAAAGTGAGGATGGCTACACCTTC	CAISPQSEDGYTF
TRBJ1-2	.	few	TRBV27	TGTGCCAGCAGCCAAGGGTGGGGGTCTGGCTACACCTTC	CASSQGWGSGYTF
TRBJ1-2	.	.	TRBV20-1	TGCAGTGCTAGAGACAGGGTGGGTAACTATGGCTACACCTTC	CSARDRVGNYGYTF
TRBJ1-5	TRBD1	.	TRBV20-1	TGCAGTGCTTCTACCTACAGGGGGGCTCAGCCCCAGCATTTT	CSASTYRGAQPQHF
TRBJ2-7	TRBD1	.	TRBV27	TGTGCCAGCAGTTTGTCTGGACAGGGGCCCTACGAGCAGTACTTC	CASSLSGQGPYEQYF
TRBJ1-1	.	.	TRBV27	TGTGCCAGCAGTTTAGGTAGGGGAACTGAAGCTTTCTTT	CASSLGRGTEAFF
TRBJ2-3	.	.	TRBV20-1	TGCAGTGCTAGGAAGGGGGGGACAGATACGCAGTATTTT	CSARKGGTDTQYF
TRBJ2-7	.	.	TRBV7-9	TGTGCCAGCAGGAATAGGGGCGAGCAGTACTTC	CASRNRGEQYF
TRBJ2-7	.	.	TRBV21-1	TGTGCCAGCACCAGGCAGGGGGCAACTAACGAGCAGTACTTC	CASTRQGATNEQYF
TRBJ2-5	.	.	TRBV7-2	TGTGCCAGCAGCCCGCGGCCAGGGAGGGGGGAAGAGACCCAGTACTTC	CASSPRPGRGEETQYF
TRBJ2-5	.	.	TRBV7-2	TGTGCCAGCAGCTTATCGGGCTACACCTCTTCGGAGACCCAGTACTTC	CASSLSGYTSSETQYF
TRBJ1-5	TRBD1	few	TRBV20-1	TGCAGTGCTAGAGTCCCCACAGGGGGACAGCCCCAGCATTTT	CSARVPTGGQPQHF
TRBJ2-7	.	.	TRBV20-1	TGCAGTGCTAGAGGACAAGACTACGAGCAGTACTTC	CSARGQDYEQYF
TRBJ2-5	TRBD2	.	TRBV5-4	TGTGCCAGCAGCTTGGAGGGCTCGGGGGGAGAGACCCAGTACTTC	CASSLEGSGGETQYF
TRBJ1-1	.	few	TRBV20-1	TGCAGTGCTAGTGAGGGGGTGATGAACACTGAAGCTTTCTTT	CSASEGVMNTEAFF
TRBJ2-7	.	.	TRBV20-1	TGCAGTGCTGATCGGGGGGCTGCTGGCGAGCAGTACTTC	CSADRGAAGEQYF
TRBJ1-2	.	.	TRBV2	TGTGCCAGCCGTTTGACTAACTATGGCTACACCTTC	CASRLTNYGYTF
TRBJ2-5	TRBD2	.	TRBV20-1	TGCAGTGTACGGGGGGGCGCGGAGACCCAGTACTTC	CSVRGGAETQYF
TRBJ1-5	.	few	TRBV28	TGTGCCAGCAGTCCTTCTAGTCAGCCCCAGCATTTT	CASSPSSQPQHF
TRBJ1-5	TRBD1	.	TRBV6-1	TGTGCCAGCAGTGAAGCAATAAGGGGGCGGGCTCAGCCCCAGCATTTT	CASSEAIRGRAQPQHF
TRBJ1-2	.	.	TRBV28	TGTGCCAGTTACCAACAGGGAGGCTATGGCTACACCTTC	CASYQQGGYGYTF